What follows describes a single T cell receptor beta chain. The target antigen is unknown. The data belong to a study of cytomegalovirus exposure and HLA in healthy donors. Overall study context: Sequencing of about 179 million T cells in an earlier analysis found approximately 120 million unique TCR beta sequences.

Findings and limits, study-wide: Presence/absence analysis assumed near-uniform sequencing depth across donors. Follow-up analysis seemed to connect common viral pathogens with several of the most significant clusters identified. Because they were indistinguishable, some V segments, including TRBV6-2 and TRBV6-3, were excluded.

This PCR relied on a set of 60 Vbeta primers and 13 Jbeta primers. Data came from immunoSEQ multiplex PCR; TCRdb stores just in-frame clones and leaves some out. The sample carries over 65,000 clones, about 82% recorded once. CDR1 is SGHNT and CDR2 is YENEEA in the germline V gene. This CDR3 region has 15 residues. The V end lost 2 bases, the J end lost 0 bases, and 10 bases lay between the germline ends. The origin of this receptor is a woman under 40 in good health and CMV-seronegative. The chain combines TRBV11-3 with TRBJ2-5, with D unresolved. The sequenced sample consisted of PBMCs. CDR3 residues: CASSLPRWYQETQYF. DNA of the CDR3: TGTGCCAGCAGCTTACCGAGATGGTACCAAGAGACCCAGTACTTC.